The 22 T cell receptor beta chains given below trace back to one sample, sequenced in a study of T cells in Graves' hyperthyroidism and ophthalmopathy. What was amplified from RNA transcripts were TCR beta CDR3 regions. Initially, a first-round RT-PCR of the TCR CDR3 employed the HTBI primer set. TCRdb itself ran the multiplex PCR reads through MiXCR, one entry per CDR3 protein. This table holds roughly 500,000 distinct CDR3 sequences, about 20% found once. The sample was blood. These receptors all come from a woman aged 70-85 years with Graves' ophthalmopathy.

The V call is TRBV27, the J call TRBJ2-7, with D perhaps matching TRBD2 (6 bases). The CDR3 runs 14 residues. Trimming took 7 bases from V and 5 from J, leaving 18 bases between them. CDR1 is MNHEY and CDR2 is SMNVEV in the germline V gene (reference sequence). The CDR3 sequence: CASTSRGLSDEQYF. CDR3 bases: TGTGCCAGCACGTCGCGGGGATTATCGGACGAGCAGTACTTC.

The V and J genes are TRBV27 and TRBJ2-1; the D gene is possibly TRBD2 (6 bases). This CDR3 is 13 amino acids long. V dropped 6 bases and J dropped 3 bases, with 9 bases sitting between them. Germline V gene data show CDR1 as MNHEY and CDR2 as SMNVEV (reference sequence). The CDR3 region is CASRGGNYNEQFF. CDR3 nucleotides: TGTGCCAGCAGGGGGGGAAACTACAATGAGCAGTTCTTC.

This clonotype was detected a few times. The chain links TRBV12-3 or TRBV12-4 to TRBJ2-2; 15 nucleotides match TRBD2. The CDR3 covers 21 residues. J gave up 0 bases and V 4 bases, and 12 bases lay outside the gene matches. CDR3 in amino acids: CASSSIERGLAGGANTGELFF. CDR3 nucleotide sequence: TGTGCCAGCAGTTCCATCGAGAGGGGACTAGCGGGAGGCGCGAACACCGGGGAGCTGTTTTTT.

The chain couples TRBV7-6 to TRBJ2-1; TRBD2 is a possible D gene (5 bases). Per germline, CDR1 SGHVS and CDR2 FNYEAQ. Trimming removed 6 bases from V and 1 base from J, with 10 bases in between. The CDR3 runs 14 residues. The CDR3 region has the DNA TGTGCCAGCAGTCACCGAGGGTCCTACAATGAGCAGTTCTTC. This translates into CASSHRGSYNEQFF.

This clonotype was found a few times. The V and J genes are TRBV5-6 and TRBJ2-1, with 8 bases matching TRBD1. The CDR3 loop spans 13 amino acids. Trimming at V came to 4 bases and at J to 8 bases, leaving 5 bases not matched to a gene. CDR1 and CDR2 (germline): SGHDT, YYEEEE. This CDR3 is CASSQDRAHEQFF. The CDR3 DNA sequence: TGTGCCAGCAGCCAGGACAGGGCACATGAGCAGTTCTTC.

About this clonotype: With a much larger clone just one base away, this may be a read error. The genes are TRBV5-1 and TRBJ1-2, with D possibly TRBD1 on 5 matching bases. Germline V gives CDR1 SGHRS, CDR2 YFSETQ. CDR3 length equals 13 residues. CDR3: CASSEGQNYGCTF. Here the CDR3 DNA reads TGCGCCAGCAGCGAGGGGCAGAACTATGGCTGCACCTTC.

Many counts were recorded for this clonotype. The chain recombines TRBV2 with TRBJ2-5; unclear D gene. The ends were cut back, 4 bases at V and 4 bases at J, with 13 bases in the middle. The germline V gene encodes CDR1 SNHLY and CDR2 FYNNEI. CDR3 length: 14 amino acids. CDR3 DNA sequence: TGTGCCAGCAGTGGGTCTTTCGAGACAGAGACCCAGTACTTC. Its protein product is CASSGSFETETQYF.

This clonotype came up many times. The genes are TRBV28 and TRBJ1-1; a weak D match, TRBD1 (6 bases). V was pared by 6 bases and J by 0 bases, with 11 bases between. The CDR3 consists of 14 residues. From germline, CDR1 is MDHEN and CDR2 SYDVKM. CDR3 nucleotides: TGTGCCAGCAGGTCCGGGACAATGAACACTGAAGCTTTCTTT. It encodes CASRSGTMNTEAFF.

The rearrangement links TRBV18 to TRBJ1-1; D remains ambiguous. This CDR3 has 13 residues. CDR1 is KGHSH, CDR2 LQKENI, per germline. Trimming removed 6 bases at V and 5 bases at J, with 13 bases between. For the CDR3, the DNA is TGTGCCAGCTCCCCAGACGTGGAGACTGAAGCTTTCTTT. Translation gives CASSPDVETEAFF.

V is TRBV13 and J is TRBJ2-3; a weak D match, TRBD2 (7 bases). The CDR3 sequence is 16 residues long. The ends were cut back, 2 bases at V and 4 bases at J, with 16 bases in the middle. Per germline, CDR1 PRHDT and CDR2 FYEKMQ (reference sequence). The CDR3 loop is CASSLRGGWGPDTQYF. CDR3 coding DNA: TGTGCCAGCAGCTTAAGGGGGGGCTGGGGGCCAGATACGCAGTATTTT.

The V call is TRBV7-6, the J call TRBJ2-3; 7 bases map to TRBD1. J was trimmed by 8 bases and V by 5 bases; bases with no gene match: 10. CDR3 length: 14 amino acids. Germline V lookup: CDR1 SGHVS, CDR2 FNYEAQ. The CDR3 DNA is TGTGCCAGCAGCCAACAGGGGTGGCAGGGTACGCAGTATTTT. This codes for CASSQQGWQGTQYF.

The chain has TRBV20-1 and TRBJ1-3; 7 bases match TRBD1. The CDR3 loop spans 15 amino acids. V lost 3 bases, J lost 2 bases, and 7 bases stayed unmatched. The germline CDR1 and CDR2 sequences are DFQATT and SNEGSKA (reference sequence). The CDR3 region is CSASKGASPGNTIYF. CDR3 coding DNA: TGCAGTGCTAGTAAGGGGGCGAGTCCTGGAAACACCATATATTTT.

On this clonotype: An end of the junction does not agree with germline; a read error may underlie this. J is TRBJ1-2 and V is TRBV19; the D gene is possibly TRBD1 (6 bases). Germline values: CDR1 LNHDA, CDR2 SQIVND (reference sequence). The CDR3 spans 12 residues. The CDR3 DNA is TGTGCGAGTAGGGGGGCTTCCTATGGCTACACCTTC. Protein product: CASRGASYGYTF.

The V call is TRBV30, the J call TRBJ2-4; perhaps TRBD1 as D (6 bases). V dropped 1 base and J dropped 4 bases, with 14 bases sitting between them. The CDR3 consists of 15 residues. Looked up from germline, CDR1 is GTSNPN and CDR2 is SVGIG (reference sequence). The CDR3 loop is CAWSGGRRLKNIQYF. The DNA for the CDR3 is TGTGCCTGGAGTGGGGGGCGGAGACTAAAAAACATTCAGTACTTC.

This clonotype has only a few counts. One base away lies a much larger clone, so this may be a sequencing read error. This sequence joins TRBV12-5 and TRBJ2-7, with D possibly called TRBD1 or TRBD2 (8 bases each). Germline V gene data show CDR1 as LGHNT and CDR2 as FRNRAP. This CDR3 spans 16 amino acids. Trimming removed 4 bases at V and 5 bases at J, with 21 bases between. In DNA form, the CDR3 reads TGTGCTAGTGGTTCGGGAGGGAACAGGGGGAACCACGAGCAGTACTTC. Encoded protein: CASGSGGNRGNHEQYF.

The chain is built from TRBV3-1 and TRBJ2-7; 7 bases line up with TRBD1. Germline V gene sequence: CDR1 LGHDT, CDR2 YNNKEL (reference sequence). This CDR3 has 14 residues. V trimming: 1 base; J trimming: 6 bases; junction bases outside the gene matches: 6. DNA for the CDR3: TGTGCCAGCAGCCAAGGGAGCAGGGGGAGCGAGCAGTACTTC. Amino acid sequence: CASSQGSRGSEQYF.

This clonotype came up many times. The CDR3 nucleotides are TGTGCCAGCAGCTTAGGACAGGGGGTCAAGACCCAGTACTTC. This codes for CASSLGQGVKTQYF. The V and J genes are TRBV11-2 and TRBJ2-5, with 9 bases matching TRBD1. Germline CDR1 and CDR2: SGHAT and FQNNGV. Trimming removed 1 base from V and 6 bases from J; junction bases left unmatched: 3. The CDR3 covers 14 residues.

This clonotype appeared many times. The genes are TRBV27 and TRBJ2-2; D may be TRBD2 (6 bases). This CDR3 spans 15 amino acids. CDR1 is MNHEY and CDR2 is SMNVEV in the germline V gene (reference sequence). The V end lost 5 bases, the J end lost 1 base, and 11 bases lay between the germline ends. The DNA for the CDR3 is TGTGCCAGCAGTACCCGGGGAGGGAACACCGGGGAGCTGTTTTTT. This sequence encodes CASSTRGGNTGELFF.

The genes are TRBV6-1 and TRBJ1-5; D may be TRBD1 (5 bases). The CDR3 is made up of 16 amino acids. V lost 2 bases and J lost 1, with 12 bases in between. CDR1 and CDR2 (germline): MNHNS, SASEGT. The chain's CDR3 is CASSEYGGTSNQPQHF. In DNA form, the CDR3 reads TGTGCCAGCAGTGAATACGGAGGGACCAGCAATCAGCCCCAGCATTTT.

This clonotype has more than one count but fewer than ten. The J gene is TRBJ1-2, the V gene TRBV28; tentative D call: TRBD1 (5 bases). With 4 bases removed from V and 8 bases from J, the gap between germline ends came to 8 bases. There are 11 residues in the CDR3. From germline, CDR1 is MDHEN and CDR2 SYDVKM. CDR3 nucleotide sequence: TGTGCCAGCAGTTGGGGGGAGGGCTACACCTTC. It translates to CASSWGEGYTF.

In the case of this clonotype: This may arise from a read error, as a much more abundant clone is one base away. The rearrangement links TRBV11-2 to TRBJ2-1; the D is unclear. The germline V and J ends were trimmed by 0 bases and 8 bases, with 20 bases remaining between them. Per germline, CDR1 SGHAT and CDR2 FQNNGV. The CDR3 runs to 17 residues. The CDR3 region has the DNA TGTGCCAGCAGCTTAGACCTTGACACGGGCCTAGACGATGAGCAGTTCTTC. Amino acid sequence: CASSLDLDTGLDDEQFF.

Concerning this clonotype itself: One end of the junction does not line up with germline, which may come from a read error. The V gene is TRBV7-2, the J gene TRBJ2-1; 12 bases match TRBD2. Germline V gene sequence: CDR1 SGHTA, CDR2 FQGNSA. The CDR3 sequence is 16 residues long. The CDR3 region is CVSSFASGRALNEQFF. For the CDR3, the DNA is TGTGTCAGCAGCTTCGCTAGCGGGAGGGCCCTCAATGAGCAGTTCTTC.